The table lists the clone carrying this TCR beta chain with many counts. Its specificity is not known. The data belong to a study of T cells in Graves' hyperthyroidism and ophthalmopathy. Study-wide points: Stable hyperthyroidism was told apart from ophthalmopathy by a model built on 13 V-J features.

Out of over 7.5 ml of fresh peripheral blood came the PBMCs. What was amplified from RNA transcripts were TCR beta CDR3 regions. First-round RT-PCR with HTBI primers amplified the TCR CDR3 region. MiXCR, applied by TCRdb to the multiplex PCR reads, yields one record per CDR3 protein. The sample contains some 620,000 distinct CDR3 sequences, roughly 17% of which appear only once. The CDR3 consists of 17 residues. With V trimmed by 6 bases and J by 5 bases, 14 bases remained unmatched. Germline assignment: CDR1 MDHEN and CDR2 SYDVKM. The source material was blood. This receptor was identified in a woman between 25 and 40 years old with Graves' hyperthyroidism. This chain uses TRBV28 with TRBJ2-1, with 9 bases that match TRBD2. The CDR3 region is CASSHLSLAGRHNEQFF. CDR3 bases: TGTGCCAGCAGCCATCTTTCGCTAGCGGGAAGACACAATGAGCAGTTCTTC.